Below are 4 T cell receptor beta chains sequenced from a single sample in a study of blood T cell repertoires in COVID-19. Generated by immunoSEQ multiplex PCR, the TCRdb table keeps only in-frame clones and is missing some. The sample holds approximately 130,000 clones, approximately 85% seen once. What was sequenced was peripheral blood. These receptors came from a human donor in a cohort sampled during active COVID-19.

This chain connects TRBV5-1 to TRBJ2-1; TRBD2 matches 15 bases. With 5 bases clipped from V and 7 bases from J, the junction kept 19 bases outside the gene matches. Per germline, CDR1 SGHRS and CDR2 YFSETQ. The CDR3 loop spans 20 amino acids. Here the CDR3 reads CASSYSRGSGLAGGVNEQFF. The CDR3 DNA reads as TGCGCCAGCAGTTATTCCCGGGGCAGTGGACTAGCGGGAGGGGTGAATGAGCAGTTCTTC.

This clone was counted once. One end of the junction fails to match germline, which may point to a read error. This chain links TRBV24-1 with TRBJ2-3, with 7 bases aligning to TRBD2. There are 12 residues in the CDR3. Germline CDR1 and CDR2: KGHDR and SFDVKD. The CDR3 nucleotides read TGTGCCACCAGTGATGGGATGACTAGCTTGTTTTTT. It translates to CATSDGMTSLFF.

The chain joins TRBV12-3 or TRBV12-4 to TRBJ1-2; TRBD1 aligns across 7 bases. V lost 7 bases, J lost 7 bases, and 6 bases stayed unmatched. The CDR3 contains 12 residues. Written as DNA, the CDR3 is TGTGCCAGCATTCACAGGGGCAGTGGCTACACCTTC. It yields the protein CASIHRGSGYTF.

This rearrangement joins TRBV27 to TRBJ2-1, with TRBD2 identical over 7 bases. The trim removed 3 bases at V and 7 bases at J, leaving 9 bases unmatched. This CDR3 is 15 amino acids long. Germline V gene sequence: CDR1 MNHEY, CDR2 SMNVEV (reference sequence). The CDR3 bases are TGTGCCAGCAGTTTTAGTGGGAGGGCCGGGAATGAGCAGTTCTTC. It translates to CASSFSGRAGNEQFF.